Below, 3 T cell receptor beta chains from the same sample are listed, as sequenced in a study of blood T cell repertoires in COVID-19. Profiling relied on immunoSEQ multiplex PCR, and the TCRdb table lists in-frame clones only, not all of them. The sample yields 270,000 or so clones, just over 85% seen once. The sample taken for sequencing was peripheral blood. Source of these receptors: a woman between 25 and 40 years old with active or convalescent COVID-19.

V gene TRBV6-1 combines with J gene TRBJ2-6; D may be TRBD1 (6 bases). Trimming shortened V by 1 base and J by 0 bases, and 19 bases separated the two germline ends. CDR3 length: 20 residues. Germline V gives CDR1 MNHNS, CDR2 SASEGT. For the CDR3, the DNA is TGTGCCAGCAGTGAAGTTTCGGACAGCTCTCTTTACTCTGGGGCCAACGTCCTGACTTTC. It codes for CASSEVSDSSLYSGANVLTF.

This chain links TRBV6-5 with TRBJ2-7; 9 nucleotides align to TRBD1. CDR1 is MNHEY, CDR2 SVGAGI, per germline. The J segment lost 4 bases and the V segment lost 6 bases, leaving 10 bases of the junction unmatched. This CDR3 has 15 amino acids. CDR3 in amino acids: CASSRGTGSVYEQYF. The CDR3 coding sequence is TGTGCCAGCAGCCGAGGGACAGGGTCAGTATACGAGCAGTACTTC.

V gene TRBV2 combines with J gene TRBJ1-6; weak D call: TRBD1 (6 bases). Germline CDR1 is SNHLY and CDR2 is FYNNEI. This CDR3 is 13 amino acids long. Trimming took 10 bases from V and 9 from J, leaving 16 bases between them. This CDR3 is CATRDIGGSPLHF. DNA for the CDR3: TGTGCCACCCGGGACATAGGAGGTTCACCCCTCCACTTT.